This TCR beta chain was captured in a study of cytomegalovirus exposure and HLA in healthy donors. PCR was performed using 60 Vbeta and 13 Jbeta primers. Profiling relied on immunoSEQ multiplex PCR, and the TCRdb table lists in-frame clones only, not all of them. The sample consists of 95,000 to 150,000 clones, under 80% of them appearing once. A few counts support this clone. Germline assignment: CDR1 SGHVS and CDR2 FQNEAQ. J gave up 7 bases and V 8 bases, and 10 bases lay outside the gene matches. CDR3 length equals 14 residues. Sequencing used PBMCs. This TCR was recovered from a man aged 40-49 years in good health and CMV-seropositive. The V gene is TRBV7-8, the J gene TRBJ2-3, with 9 bases lining up with TRBD1. The CDR3 nucleotides are TGTGCCAGCGGACCGGGACAGGGTTCATATACGCAGTATTTT. It is translated as CASGPGQGSYTQYF.